Listed below are T cell receptor beta chains from one sample, sequenced in a study of blood T cells in healthy people across ages. TCRdb redid the calling of the 5' RACE reads with MiXCR, one entry per CDR3 protein. The repertoire has roughly 800,000 distinct CDR3 sequences, roughly 50% of them found once; the top ten carry 22%. Sequenced: blood. These receptors all stem from a man aged 25 to 40 in good health. CDR3s include the opening cysteine and the closing phenylalanine or tryptophan. A D gene is named only where the DNA matches it firmly. The listing skips clone size in some rows; elsewhere it reads once, few, many or a size class.

D: NA
size: few
V: TRBV7-8
J: TRBJ2-1
CDR3: CASSQKGGRPSSYNEQFF
DNA: TGTGCCAGCAGCCAGAAGGGCGGCAGACCGAGCTCCTACAATGAGCAGTTCTTC

D: TRBD1
size: few
V: TRBV6-2/TRBV6-3
J: TRBJ2-3
CDR3: CASTWTGKYTQYF
DNA: TGTGCCAGCACTTGGACAGGGAAATATACGCAGTATTTT

D: NA
size: NA
V: TRBV24-1
J: TRBJ1-1
CDR3: CATSLVSVKIIAFF
DNA: TGTGCCACCAGTTTAGTTTCGGTCAAAATCATAGCTTTCTTT

D: TRBD1
size: NA
V: TRBV15
J: TRBJ2-7
CDR3: CATSIRDRGNEQYF
DNA: TGTGCCACCAGCATTAGGGACAGGGGGAACGAGCAGTACTTC

D: NA
size: once
V: TRBV18
J: TRBJ2-3
CDR3: CASSPGSLDTQYF
DNA: TGTGCCAGCTCACCAGGTTCCCTAGATACGCAGTATTTT

D: TRBD1
size: NA
V: TRBV20-1
J: TRBJ1-1
CDR3: CSANPGTGVGTEAFF
DNA: TGCAGTGCTAATCCTGGGACAGGCGTAGGCACTGAAGCTTTCTTT

D: TRBD1
size: NA
V: TRBV6-5
J: TRBJ1-5
CDR3: CASGDRNNQPQHF
DNA: TGTGCCAGCGGGGACAGGAACAATCAGCCCCAGCATTTT

D: NA
size: few
V: TRBV5-1
J: TRBJ2-7
CDR3: CASLDGSSREQYF
DNA: TGCGCCAGCTTGGATGGGAGCTCTCGAGAGCAGTACTTC

D: NA
size: NA
V: TRBV20-1
J: TRBJ2-1
CDR3: CSASRPGQAYEQFF
DNA: TGCAGTGCTTCGAGACCGGGCCAGGCGTATGAGCAGTTCTTC

D: TRBD1
size: few
V: TRBV11-2
J: TRBJ2-5
CDR3: CASSLDLQTGGEMREQYF
DNA: TGTGCCAGCAGCTTAGATCTCCAGACAGGGGGCGAAATGAGGGAGCAGTACTTC

D: NA
size: NA
V: TRBV15
J: TRBJ2-7
CDR3: CATSRDLGYSYEQYF
DNA: TGTGCCACCAGCAGAGATCTCGGATACTCCTACGAGCAGTACTTC

D: NA
size: few
V: TRBV28
J: TRBJ2-7
CDR3: CASRALRIALPTYEQYF
DNA: TGTGCCAGCAGGGCGCTTAGAATCGCCCTTCCTACCTACGAGCAGTACTTC

D: NA
size: few
V: TRBV7-2
J: TRBJ2-1
CDR3: CASSLRVDEQFF
DNA: TGTGCCAGCAGCTTACGGGTCGATGAGCAGTTCTTC

D: NA
size: few
V: TRBV10-3
J: TRBJ2-7
CDR3: CAISSPNRFDEQYF
DNA: TGTGCCATCAGTTCGCCCAACAGGTTCGACGAGCAGTACTTC

D: NA
size: NA
V: TRBV6-2/TRBV6-3
J: TRBJ1-1
CDR3: CASIKPGGTEAFF
DNA: TGTGCCAGCATCAAACCCGGGGGGACTGAAGCTTTCTTT

D: NA
size: NA
V: TRBV3-1
J: TRBJ2-7
CDR3: CASSVRGRTIYEQYF
DNA: TGTGCCAGCAGCGTCAGGGGCCGCACTATCTACGAGCAGTACTTC

D: TRBD1
size: NA
V: TRBV5-1
J: TRBJ2-1
CDR3: CASSLGQGVSYNEQFF
DNA: TGCGCCAGCAGTCTAGGACAGGGTGTATCCTACAATGAGCAGTTCTTC

D: NA
size: once
V: TRBV7-2
J: TRBJ1-4
CDR3: CASSRDPGNEKLFF
DNA: TGTGCCAGCAGCCGAGATCCTGGTAATGAAAAACTGTTTTTT

D: NA
size: NA
V: TRBV7-2
J: TRBJ1-1
CDR3: CASSPGSLNTEAFF
DNA: TGTGCCAGCAGCCCCGGTTCCCTGAACACTGAAGCTTTCTTT

D: NA
size: NA
V: TRBV20-1
J: TRBJ2-3
CDR3: CSALTVASTDTQYF
DNA: TGCAGTGCTTTGACGGTCGCTAGCACAGATACGCAGTATTTT

D: NA
size: NA
V: TRBV6-1
J: TRBJ2-5
CDR3: CASRLGQHQETQYF
DNA: TGTGCCAGCCGCCTTGGGCAGCATCAAGAGACCCAGTACTTC

D: TRBD1
size: NA
V: TRBV6-2/TRBV6-3
J: TRBJ2-7
CDR3: CASRETGDEQYF
DNA: TGTGCCAGCAGAGAGACAGGGGACGAGCAGTACTTC

D: NA
size: NA
V: TRBV28
J: TRBJ2-7
CDR3: CASEGGEYEQYF
DNA: TGTGCCAGCGAAGGGGGGGAGTACGAGCAGTACTTC

D: NA
size: NA
V: TRBV29-1
J: TRBJ2-7
CDR3: CSVKLQGNEQYF
DNA: TGCAGCGTTAAATTACAGGGCAACGAGCAGTACTTC

D: NA
size: NA
V: TRBV12-3/TRBV12-4
J: TRBJ2-7
CDR3: CASSRDTLEQYF
DNA: TGTGCCAGCAGTCGGGACACTCTCGAGCAGTACTTC

D: TRBD2
size: NA
V: TRBV9
J: TRBJ2-7
CDR3: CASSVARLAVYEQYF
DNA: TGTGCCAGCAGCGTAGCGCGACTAGCGGTTTACGAGCAGTACTTC

D: NA
size: few
V: TRBV6-5
J: TRBJ2-7
CDR3: CASSYWAGPWGEQYF
DNA: TGTGCCAGCAGTTACTGGGCGGGTCCATGGGGAGAGCAGTACTTC

D: NA
size: NA
V: TRBV20-1
J: TRBJ2-7
CDR3: CSASEIGGAYEQYF
DNA: TGCAGTGCTAGTGAAATCGGGGGAGCCTACGAGCAGTACTTC

D: TRBD1
size: few
V: TRBV6-5
J: TRBJ2-7
CDR3: CASSPILGQVGQYF
DNA: TGTGCCAGCAGTCCGATTCTGGGACAGGTCGGGCAGTACTTC

D: NA
size: NA
V: TRBV24-1
J: TRBJ2-3
CDR3: CATSDFRTDTQYF
DNA: TGTGCCACCAGTGATTTCCGCACAGATACGCAGTATTTT

D: TRBD1
size: NA
V: TRBV6-2/TRBV6-3
J: TRBJ2-6
CDR3: CTSSLDRDSGANVLTF
DNA: TGTACCAGCAGTCTCGACAGGGACTCTGGGGCCAACGTCCTGACTTTC

D: NA
size: few
V: TRBV30
J: TRBJ2-7
CDR3: CAWSVAVSYEQYF
DNA: TGTGCCTGGAGTGTAGCGGTATCCTACGAGCAGTACTTC

D: NA
size: NA
V: TRBV29-1
J: TRBJ2-7
CDR3: CSVASEEQYF
DNA: TGCAGCGTTGCGTCAGAGGAGCAGTACTTC

D: NA
size: NA
V: TRBV29-1
J: TRBJ1-2
CDR3: CSVVVGTSYGYTF
DNA: TGCAGCGTTGTTGTAGGGACCTCCTATGGCTACACCTTC

D: NA
size: NA
V: TRBV3-1
J: TRBJ1-2
CDR3: CASSDNGGDYGYTF
DNA: TGTGCCAGCAGCGATAACGGAGGGGACTATGGCTACACCTTC

D: TRBD2
size: NA
V: TRBV5-8
J: TRBJ2-4
CDR3: CASSGGGVYIQYF
DNA: TGTGCCAGCAGCGGGGGGGGTGTGTACATTCAGTACTTC

D: TRBD2
size: few
V: TRBV7-3
J: TRBJ2-3
CDR3: CASSLRLAGDTQYF
DNA: TGTGCCAGCAGCTTAAGGCTAGCGGGAGATACGCAGTATTTT

D: NA
size: NA
V: TRBV20-1
J: TRBJ1-2
CDR3: CSARDLRRFNYGYTF
DNA: TGCAGTGCTAGAGATCTCAGACGATTTAACTATGGCTACACCTTC

D: TRBD1
size: NA
V: TRBV29-1
J: TRBJ2-1
CDR3: CSVQTGGSYNEQFF
DNA: TGCAGCGTGCAGACAGGGGGGTCCTACAATGAGCAGTTCTTC

D: NA
size: NA
V: TRBV3-1
J: TRBJ1-2
CDR3: CASSQVEQYGYTF
DNA: TGTGCCAGCAGCCAAGTAGAACAGTATGGCTACACCTTC

D: NA
size: many
V: TRBV29-1
J: TRBJ2-2
CDR3: CSVDTAGAGELFF
DNA: TGCAGCGTTGATACAGCCGGGGCCGGGGAGCTGTTTTTT

D: NA
size: NA
V: TRBV5-1
J: TRBJ1-5
CDR3: CASSKAPGSRQPQHF
DNA: TGCGCCAGCAGCAAGGCCCCCGGTAGTCGTCAGCCCCAGCATTTT

D: NA
size: many
V: TRBV4-1
J: TRBJ2-1
CDR3: CASSQERQAEQFF
DNA: TGCGCCAGCAGCCAAGAAAGACAGGCTGAGCAGTTCTTC

D: NA
size: NA
V: TRBV13
J: TRBJ1-2
CDR3: CASSPGPRGYGYTF
DNA: TGTGCCAGCAGCCCCGGACCACGAGGCTATGGCTACACCTTC

D: NA
size: NA
V: TRBV9
J: TRBJ1-4
CDR3: CASSVGTATGEKLFF
DNA: TGTGCCAGCAGCGTAGGGACGGCGACGGGGGAAAAACTGTTTTTT

D: NA
size: few
V: TRBV6-2/TRBV6-3
J: TRBJ2-7
CDR3: CASSSFGEQYF
DNA: TGTGCCAGCAGCTCCTTTGGCGAGCAGTACTTC

D: NA
size: NA
V: TRBV6-5
J: TRBJ1-5
CDR3: CASSYGWGSNQPQHF
DNA: TGTGCCAGCAGTTACGGATGGGGTAGCAATCAGCCCCAGCATTTT

D: NA
size: NA
V: TRBV11-2
J: TRBJ2-7
CDR3: CASSLDGRSSYEQYF
DNA: TGTGCCAGCAGCTTAGACGGGAGAAGCTCCTACGAGCAGTACTTC

D: NA
size: NA
V: TRBV7-9
J: TRBJ2-1
CDR3: CASSLGPLPSGFF
DNA: TGTGCCAGCAGCTTAGGTCCACTCCCAAGCGGGTTCTTC

D: TRBD2
size: NA
V: TRBV27
J: TRBJ2-7
CDR3: CASRHYPIAGVGEQYF
DNA: TGTGCCAGCAGACATTACCCCATAGCGGGAGTGGGCGAGCAGTACTTC

D: TRBD2
size: NA
V: TRBV20-1
J: TRBJ2-7
CDR3: CSARVSGSYEQYF
DNA: TGCAGTGCTAGAGTTAGCGGGAGCTACGAGCAGTACTTC

D: TRBD1
size: few
V: TRBV20-1
J: TRBJ1-1
CDR3: CSASRPGGQNTEAFF
DNA: TGCAGTGCTAGTAGGCCAGGGGGCCAGAACACTGAAGCTTTCTTT

D: NA
size: NA
V: TRBV7-2
J: TRBJ2-1
CDR3: CASSPNSNEQFF
DNA: TGTGCCAGCAGCCCCAACTCCAATGAGCAGTTCTTC